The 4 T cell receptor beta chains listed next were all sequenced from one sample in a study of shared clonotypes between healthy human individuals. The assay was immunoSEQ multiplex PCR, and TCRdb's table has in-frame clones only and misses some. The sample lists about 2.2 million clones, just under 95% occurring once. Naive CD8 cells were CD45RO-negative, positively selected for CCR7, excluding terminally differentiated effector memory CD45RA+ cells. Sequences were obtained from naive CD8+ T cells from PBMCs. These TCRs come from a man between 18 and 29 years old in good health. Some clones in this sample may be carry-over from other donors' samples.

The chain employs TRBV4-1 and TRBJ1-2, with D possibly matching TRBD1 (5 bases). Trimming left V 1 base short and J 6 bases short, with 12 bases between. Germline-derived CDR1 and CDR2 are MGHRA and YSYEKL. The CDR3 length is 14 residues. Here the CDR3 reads CASSQGQLLHGYTF. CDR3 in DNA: TGCGCCAGCAGCCAAGGACAGCTTTTACATGGCTACACCTTC.

This CDR3 is CASIFSGDSYNEQFF. CDR3 DNA sequence: TGTGCCAGTATTTTTAGCGGGGACTCCTACAATGAGCAGTTCTTC. The rearrangement joins TRBV19 to TRBJ2-1, with 8 positions matching TRBD2. The V segment lost 7 bases and the J segment 0 bases; nucleotides outside the gene matches: 5. CDR3 size: 15 residues. Germline CDR1 is LNHDA and CDR2 is SQIVND (reference sequence).

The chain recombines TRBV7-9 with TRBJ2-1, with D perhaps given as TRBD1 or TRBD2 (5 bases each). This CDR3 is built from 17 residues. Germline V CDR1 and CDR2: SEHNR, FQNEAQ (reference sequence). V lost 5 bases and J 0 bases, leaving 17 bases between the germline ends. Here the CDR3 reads CASSANRGLHSYNEQFF. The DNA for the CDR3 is TGTGCCAGCAGCGCAAACCGGGGCCTCCACTCCTACAATGAGCAGTTCTTC.

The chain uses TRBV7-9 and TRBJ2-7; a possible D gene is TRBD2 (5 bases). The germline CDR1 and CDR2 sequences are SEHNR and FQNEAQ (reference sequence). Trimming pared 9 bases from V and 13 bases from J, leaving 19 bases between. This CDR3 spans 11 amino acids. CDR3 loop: CASSTGGQSYF. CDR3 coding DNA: TGTGCCAGTTCCACGGGCGGGCAGTCATACTTC.